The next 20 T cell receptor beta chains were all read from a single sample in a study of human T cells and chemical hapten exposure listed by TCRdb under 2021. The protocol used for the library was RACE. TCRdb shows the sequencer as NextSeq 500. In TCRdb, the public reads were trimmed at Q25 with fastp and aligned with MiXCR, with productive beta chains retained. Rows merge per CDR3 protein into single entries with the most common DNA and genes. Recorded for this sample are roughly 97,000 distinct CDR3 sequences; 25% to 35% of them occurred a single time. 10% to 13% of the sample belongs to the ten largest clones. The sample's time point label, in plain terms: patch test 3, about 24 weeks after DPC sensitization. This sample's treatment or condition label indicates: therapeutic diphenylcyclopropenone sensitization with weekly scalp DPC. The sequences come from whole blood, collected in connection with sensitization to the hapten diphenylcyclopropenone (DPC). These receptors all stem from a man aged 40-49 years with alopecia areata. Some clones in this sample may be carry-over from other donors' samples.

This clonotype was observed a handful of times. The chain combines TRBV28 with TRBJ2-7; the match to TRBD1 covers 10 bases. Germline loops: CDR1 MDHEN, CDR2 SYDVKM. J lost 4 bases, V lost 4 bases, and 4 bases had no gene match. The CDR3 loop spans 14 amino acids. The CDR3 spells CASSSDRGRYEQYF. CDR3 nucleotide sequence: TGTGCCAGCAGTTCAGACAGGGGGCGATACGAGCAGTACTTC. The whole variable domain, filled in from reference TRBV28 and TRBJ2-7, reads DVKVTQSSRYLVKRTGEKVFLECVQDMDHENMFWYRQDPGLGLRLIYFSYDVKMKEKGDIPEGYSVSREKKERFSLILESASTNQTSMYLCASSSDRGRYEQYFGPGTRLTVT.

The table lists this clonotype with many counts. CDR3 nucleotide sequence: TGTGCCAGCAGTTCGGGCTTGAGCTCCTACAATGAGCAGTTCTTC. Protein product: CASSSGLSSYNEQFF. The chain couples TRBV28 to TRBJ2-1, with unresolved D. Trimming left V 4 bases short and J 0 bases short, with 10 bases between. The CDR3 contains 15 residues. Germline loops: CDR1 MDHEN, CDR2 SYDVKM.

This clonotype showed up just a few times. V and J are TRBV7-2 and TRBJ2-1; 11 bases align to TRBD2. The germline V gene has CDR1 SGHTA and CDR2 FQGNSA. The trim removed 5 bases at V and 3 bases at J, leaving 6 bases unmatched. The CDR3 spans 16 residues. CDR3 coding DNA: TGTGCCAGCAGCCTTATAGCGGGAGGGCGCTACAATGAGCAGTTCTTC. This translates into CASSLIAGGRYNEQFF.

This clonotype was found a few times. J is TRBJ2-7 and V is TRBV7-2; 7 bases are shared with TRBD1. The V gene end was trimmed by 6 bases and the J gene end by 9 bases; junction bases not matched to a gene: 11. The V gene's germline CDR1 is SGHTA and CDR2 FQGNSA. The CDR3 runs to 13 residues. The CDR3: CASSQTGSMGQYF. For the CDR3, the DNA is TGTGCCAGCAGTCAGACAGGGTCCATGGGGCAGTACTTC. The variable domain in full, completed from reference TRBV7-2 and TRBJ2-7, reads GAGVSQSPSNKVTEKGKDVELRCDPISGHTALYWYRQSLGQGLEFLIYFQGNSAPDKSGLPSDRFSAERTGGSVSTLTIQRTQQEDSAVYLCASSQTGSMGQYFGPGTRLTVT.

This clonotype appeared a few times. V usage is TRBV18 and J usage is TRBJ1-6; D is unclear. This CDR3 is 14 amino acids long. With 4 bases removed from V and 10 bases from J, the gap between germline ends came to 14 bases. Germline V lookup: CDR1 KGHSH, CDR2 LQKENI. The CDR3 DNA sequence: TGTGCCAGCTCACTTTCAGGAGAGAGATCACCCCTCCACTTT. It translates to CASSLSGERSPLHF.

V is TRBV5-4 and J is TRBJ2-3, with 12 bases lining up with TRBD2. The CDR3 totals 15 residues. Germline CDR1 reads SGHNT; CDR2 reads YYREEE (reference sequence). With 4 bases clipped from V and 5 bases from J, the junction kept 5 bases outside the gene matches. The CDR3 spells CASSGSLAGGDTQYF. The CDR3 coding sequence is TGTGCCAGCAGCGGATCACTAGCGGGAGGAGATACGCAGTATTTT.

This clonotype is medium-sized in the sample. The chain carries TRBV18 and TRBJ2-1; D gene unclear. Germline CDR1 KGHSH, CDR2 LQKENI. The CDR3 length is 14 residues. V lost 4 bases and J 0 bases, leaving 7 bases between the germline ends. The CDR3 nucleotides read TGTGCCAGCTCACACGCCAGCTCCTACAATGAGCAGTTCTTC. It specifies CASSHASSYNEQFF.

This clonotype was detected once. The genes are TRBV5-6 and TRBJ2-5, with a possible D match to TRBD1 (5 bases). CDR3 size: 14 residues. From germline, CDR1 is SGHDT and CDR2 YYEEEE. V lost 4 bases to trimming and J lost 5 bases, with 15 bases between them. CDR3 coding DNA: TGTGCCAGCAGCACAAGGGGCGCTTCGGAGACCCAGTACTTC. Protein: CASSTRGASETQYF.

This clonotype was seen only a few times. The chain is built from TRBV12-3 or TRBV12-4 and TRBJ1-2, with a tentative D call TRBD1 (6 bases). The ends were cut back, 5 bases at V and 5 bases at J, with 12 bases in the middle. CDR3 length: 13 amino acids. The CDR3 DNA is TGTGCCAGCAGTCCCCAAGGACAGTATGGCTACACCTTC. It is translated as CASSPQGQYGYTF.

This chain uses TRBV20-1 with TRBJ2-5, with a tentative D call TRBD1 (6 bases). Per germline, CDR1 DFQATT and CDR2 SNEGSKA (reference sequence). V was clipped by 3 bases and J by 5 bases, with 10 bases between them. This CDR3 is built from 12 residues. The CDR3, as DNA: TGCAGTGCTAGTCTACAGGGTGAGACCCAGTACTTC. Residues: CSASLQGETQYF.

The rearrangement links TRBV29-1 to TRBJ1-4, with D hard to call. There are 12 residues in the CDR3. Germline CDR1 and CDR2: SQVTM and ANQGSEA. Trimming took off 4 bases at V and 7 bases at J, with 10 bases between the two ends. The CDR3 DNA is TGCAGCGTTGTCGGCTCCAGTGAAAAACTGTTTTTT. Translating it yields CSVVGSSEKLFF.

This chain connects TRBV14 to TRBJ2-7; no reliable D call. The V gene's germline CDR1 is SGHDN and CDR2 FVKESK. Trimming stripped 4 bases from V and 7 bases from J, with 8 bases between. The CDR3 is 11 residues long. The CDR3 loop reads CASSPGREQYF. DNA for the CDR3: TGTGCCAGCAGCCCCGGGCGGGAGCAGTACTTC.

This CDR3 reads CASTHTGGTYEQYF. As DNA, the CDR3 is TGTGCCAGCACCCATACAGGGGGTACCTACGAGCAGTACTTC. The J gene is TRBJ2-5, the V gene TRBV28; 8 bases fit TRBD1. The J call may be wrong; the DNA end is better matched by TRBJ2-7. Germline V gene sequence: CDR1 MDHEN, CDR2 SYDVKM. CDR3 length: 14 residues.

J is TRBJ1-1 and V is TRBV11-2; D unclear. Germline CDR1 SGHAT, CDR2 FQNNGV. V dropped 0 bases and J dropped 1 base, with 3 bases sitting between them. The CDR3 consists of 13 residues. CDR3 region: CASSLDPNTEAFF. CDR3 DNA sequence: TGTGCCAGCAGCTTAGACCCGAACACTGAAGCTTTCTTT.

The CDR3 region is CASSPGRVPYEQYF. CDR3 sequence (DNA): TGTGCCAGCAGCCCCGGACGGGTTCCCTACGAGCAGTACTTC. This sequence joins TRBV28 and TRBJ2-7; no firm D call. V lost 6 bases, J lost 2 bases, and 14 bases lay in between. The CDR3 loop spans 14 amino acids. CDR1 and CDR2 from the germline V gene are MDHEN and SYDVKM.

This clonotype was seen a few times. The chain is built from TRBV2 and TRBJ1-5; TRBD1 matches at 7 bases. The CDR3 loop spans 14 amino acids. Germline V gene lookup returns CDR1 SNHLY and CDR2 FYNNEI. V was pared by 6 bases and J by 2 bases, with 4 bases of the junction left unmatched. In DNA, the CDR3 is TGTGCCAGCAGACAGGGGATCCGCAATCAGCCCCAGCATTTT. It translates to CASRQGIRNQPQHF.

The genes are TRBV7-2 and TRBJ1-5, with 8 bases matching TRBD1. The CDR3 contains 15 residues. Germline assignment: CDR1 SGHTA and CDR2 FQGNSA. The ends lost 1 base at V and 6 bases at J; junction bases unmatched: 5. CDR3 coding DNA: TGTGCCAGCAGCTTAGGCAGGACAGGGAGTCAGCCCCAGCATTTT. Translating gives CASSLGRTGSQPQHF. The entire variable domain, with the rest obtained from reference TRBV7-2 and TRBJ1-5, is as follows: GAGVSQSPSNKVTEKGKDVELRCDPISGHTALYWYRQSLGQGLEFLIYFQGNSAPDKSGLPSDRFSAERTGGSVSTLTIQRTQQEDSAVYLCASSLGRTGSQPQHFGDGTRLSIL.

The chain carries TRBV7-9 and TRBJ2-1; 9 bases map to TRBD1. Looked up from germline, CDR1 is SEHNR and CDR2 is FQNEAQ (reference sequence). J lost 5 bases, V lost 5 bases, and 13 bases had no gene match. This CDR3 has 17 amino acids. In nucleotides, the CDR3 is TGTGCCAGCAGCGAAAGACAGGGGGTTGGATTCGACAATGAGCAGTTCTTC. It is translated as CASSERQGVGFDNEQFF.

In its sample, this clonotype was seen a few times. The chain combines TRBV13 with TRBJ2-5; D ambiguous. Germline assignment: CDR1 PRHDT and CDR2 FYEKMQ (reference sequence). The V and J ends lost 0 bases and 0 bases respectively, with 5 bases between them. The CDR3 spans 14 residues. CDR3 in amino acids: CASSLGPYQETQYF. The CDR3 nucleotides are TGTGCCAGCAGCTTAGGTCCGTACCAAGAGACCCAGTACTTC.

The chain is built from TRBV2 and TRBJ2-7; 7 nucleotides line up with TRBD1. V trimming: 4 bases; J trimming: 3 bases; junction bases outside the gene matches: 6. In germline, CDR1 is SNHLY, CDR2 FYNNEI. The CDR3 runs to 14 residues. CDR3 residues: CASSAGGPSYEQYF. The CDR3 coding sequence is TGTGCCAGCAGTGCAGGGGGACCGAGCTACGAGCAGTACTTC.